This T cell receptor (beta chain) came from a study of blood T cell repertoires in COVID-19. At the level of the study: Some COVID-19 samples were acute and others convalescent; all came from the United States, Italy and Spain. PBMCs, B-cell-depleted T cells, or T cells provided the cDNA or gDNA that made up the material.

With V trimmed by 1 base and J by 6 bases, 10 bases remained unmatched. The CDR3 has 18 residues. CDR1 and CDR2 (germline): LGHNT, FRNRAP. In the original processing: The authors estimated nucleated cell counts from reference gene primer amplification. Assay: immunoSEQ multiplex PCR; the TCRdb copy retains only in-frame clones and omits some. From that table come the V and J calls and clone size; the DNA was used to work out D and trimming. The repertoire includes 150,000 to 200,000 clones, around 87% of them detected once, and 2% to 3% sits in the top ten. The chain uses TRBV12-5 and TRBJ1-6; 9 bases agree with TRBD1. Input material: peripheral blood. The TCR originated in a man aged 35-49 years with active or convalescent COVID-19. This chain's CDR3 is CASGLGGTGRVPNSPLHF. The CDR3 DNA reads as TGTGCTAGTGGTTTGGGGGGGACAGGGCGAGTCCCTAATTCACCCCTCCACTTT.